A selection of T cell receptor beta chains follows, all from one sample in a study of long-term antiretroviral therapy in people with HIV. The repertoire was sequenced with immunoSEQ multiplex PCR; TCRdb's copy has only in-frame clones and lacks some. The sample records fewer than 20,000 clones, around 81% being singletons. This specimen consisted of unsorted PBMCs, obtained 0.3 years before starting antiretroviral therapy. Receptors originate from a man aged 50-59 years with HIV. Both conserved end residues are part of each CDR3. D genes are given only for firm matches. Where a row states a size, it is once, few, many or the class of an expanded clone; other rows omit it.

j_call d_call clone_size v_call cdr3_aa cdr3_nt
TRBJ2-7 TRBD1 . TRBV28 CASRRGQGSYEQYF TGTGCCAGCAGAAGGGGACAGGGCTCCTACGAGCAGTACTTC
TRBJ2-3 TRBD1 . TRBV27 CASSPQTGASTDTQYF TGTGCCAGCAGTCCCCAAACAGGGGCTAGCACAGATACGCAGTATTTT
TRBJ1-1 TRBD1 . TRBV27 CASSWRTGGHTEAFF TGTGCCAGCAGTTGGAGGACAGGGGGCCACACTGAAGCTTTCTTT
TRBJ2-7 . once TRBV5-1 CASSLVQSSGYEQYF TGCGCCAGCAGCTTGGTACAGTCGTCCGGGTACGAGCAGTACTTC
TRBJ2-7 . . TRBV30 CAWARGRSYEQYF TGTGCCTGGGCACGAGGAAGGTCCTACGAGCAGTACTTC
TRBJ1-2 TRBD1 . TRBV11-3 CASSLAQGSGGYTF TGTGCCAGCAGCTTAGCACAGGGGTCCGGAGGCTACACCTTC
TRBJ1-3 TRBD1 . TRBV4-1 CASSPILGQYLSAIYF TGCGCCAGCAGTCCTATCTTGGGACAGTATCTTTCCGCCATATATTTT
TRBJ1-6 TRBD1 . TRBV6-5 CASSYGDRNSPLHF TGTGCCAGCAGTTACGGGGACAGAAATTCACCCCTCCACTTT
TRBJ1-5 . few TRBV5-1 CATRGAPQPQHF TGCGCCACCCGAGGGGCACCCCAGCCCCAGCATTTT
TRBJ2-3 . . TRBV5-6 CASSLTDTQYF TGTGCCAGCAGCTTGACAGATACGCAGTATTTT
TRBJ2-1 . . TRBV25-1 CASRDRTYNEQFF TGTGCCAGCAGGGACCGAACCTACAATGAGCAGTTCTTC
TRBJ1-5 . few TRBV4-2 CASSQDGETYQPQHF TGTGCCAGCAGCCAAGATGGGGAGACGTATCAGCCCCAGCATTTT
TRBJ2-4 TRBD2 . TRBV9 CASSVSGGGGNIQYF TGTGCCAGCAGCGTTTCCGGCGGCGGGGGGAACATTCAGTACTTC
TRBJ1-6 . . TRBV4-3 CASSQDLRANSPLHF TGCGCCAGCAGCCAAGATCTCAGGGCTAATTCACCCCTCCACTTT
TRBJ2-7 . . TRBV10-3 CAISEPHIAEQYF TGTGCCATCAGTGAACCCCACATCGCCGAGCAGTACTTC
TRBJ2-2 . once TRBV19 CASSPDTGELFF TGTGCCAGTAGTCCGGACACCGGGGAGCTGTTTTTT
TRBJ1-1 . . TRBV5-1 CASRGAGGRTEAFF TGCGCCAGCAGAGGGGCCGGGGGTAGAACTGAAGCTTTCTTT
TRBJ2-7 . . TRBV15 CATSREQGGTYEQYF TGTGCCACCAGCAGAGAACAGGGAGGTACCTACGAGCAGTACTTC
TRBJ1-5 . . TRBV19 CASSRGYGYSNQPQHF TGTGCCAGCTCAAGAGGGTACGGGTATAGCAATCAGCCCCAGCATTTT
TRBJ2-5 . . TRBV11-2 CASSLQGSETQYF TGTGCCAGCAGCTTACAGGGGTCAGAGACCCAGTACTTC
TRBJ2-1 . once TRBV9 CASSEDGSSYNEQFF TGTGCCAGCAGCGAGGACGGAAGCTCCTACAATGAGCAGTTCTTC
TRBJ2-2 . . TRBV14 CASSLQVTAANTGELFF TGTGCCAGCAGCCTCCAAGTGACGGCGGCGAACACCGGGGAGCTGTTTTTT
TRBJ1-1 . . TRBV28 CASSYGRANTEAFF TGTGCCAGCAGTTATGGACGGGCGAACACTGAAGCTTTCTTT
TRBJ2-7 TRBD1 . TRBV10-2 CASSESRDSGWDNEQYF TGCGCCAGCAGTGAGTCAAGGGACAGTGGGTGGGACAACGAGCAGTACTTC
TRBJ1-5 . few TRBV6-5 CASSYYRSNQPQHF TGTGCCAGCAGTTATTACAGGAGCAATCAGCCCCAGCATTTT
TRBJ1-3 . once TRBV5-1 CASSPGGGSGNTIYF TGCGCCAGCAGCCCGGGGGGCGGCTCTGGAAACACCATATATTTT
TRBJ1-3 . . TRBV6-6 CASNERGVSGNTIYF TGTGCCAGCAACGAACGGGGGGTTTCTGGAAACACCATATATTTT
TRBJ2-2 TRBD2 . TRBV6-4 CASSLSGGGTGELFF TGTGCCAGCAGCCTTAGCGGGGGTGGCACCGGGGAGCTGTTTTTT
TRBJ2-5 . . TRBV7-8 CASSLAILEGRSLQETQYF TGTGCCAGCAGCTTAGCGATCTTAGAGGGACGGAGCCTCCAAGAGACCCAGTACTTC
TRBJ1-1 . . TRBV7-9 CASSPSGRVEAFF TGTGCCAGCAGCCCTTCAGGACGGGTGGAAGCTTTCTTT
TRBJ1-5 . . TRBV4-3 CASSQDWAGNQPQHF TGCGCCAGCAGCCAAGATTGGGCAGGGAATCAGCCCCAGCATTTT
TRBJ2-5 TRBD2 once TRBV7-9 CASSPGRAFGETQYF TGTGCCAGCAGCCCCGGGAGGGCATTTGGAGAGACCCAGTACTTC